Listed here are 22 T cell receptor beta chains from one sample, sequenced in a study of blood T cell repertoires in COVID-19. Clones were read by immunoSEQ multiplex PCR, and TCRdb kept only the in-frame ones, dropping some. Here the sample spans about 220,000 clones, roughly four fifths being singletons. Sequencing was carried out using PBMCs or T cells enriched from blood (not recorded which). These TCRs come from a woman aged 55-69 years who had recovered from COVID-19.

A few counts support this clone. V and J are TRBV5-1 and TRBJ2-1, with D perhaps TRBD2 (6 bases). The CDR3 runs 16 residues. Germline CDR1 is SGHRS and CDR2 is YFSETQ. With 1 base removed from V and 0 bases from J, the gap between germline ends came to 11 bases. The CDR3 DNA follows: TGCGCCAGCAGCTTGACTGAGGGAGGCTCCTACAATGAGCAGTTCTTC. As protein: CASSLTEGGSYNEQFF.

The rearrangement uses TRBV7-2 and TRBJ1-1; 7 bases are shared with TRBD1. This CDR3 spans 16 amino acids. V shed 5 bases, J shed 4 bases, and the junction held 13 bases outside the gene matches. The V gene's germline CDR1 is SGHTA and CDR2 FQGNSA. The CDR3: CASSKPTGTAGTEAFF. In DNA, the CDR3 is TGTGCCAGCAGCAAGCCGACCGGGACAGCGGGCACTGAAGCTTTCTTT. The whole variable domain, remainder taken from reference TRBV7-2 and TRBJ1-1, is GAGVSQSPSNKVTEKGKDVELRCDPISGHTALYWYRQSLGQGLEFLIYFQGNSAPDKSGLPSDRFSAERTGGSVSTLTIQRTQQEDSAVYLCASSKPTGTAGTEAFFGQGTRLTVV.

This clone was observed a single time. The J gene is TRBJ2-3, the V gene TRBV11-1, with D possibly being TRBD2 (5 bases). Between the trimmed V and J ends, which lost 8 bases and 6 bases, there was a span of 21 bases. The CDR3 length is 15 residues. Germline V CDR1 and CDR2: SGHAT, FQDESV (reference sequence). The CDR3 DNA reads as TGTGCCAGCCGGGAAGAGGGAAGAAATTCGGATACGCAGTATTTT. Translating it yields CASREEGRNSDTQYF.

V and J are TRBV7-2 and TRBJ1-1, with a possible D match to TRBD1 (6 bases). CDR1 is SGHTA, CDR2 FQGNSA, per germline. Trimming removed 4 bases from V and 5 bases from J, with 14 bases in between. The CDR3 extends over 14 amino acids. Written as DNA, the CDR3 is TGTGCCAGCAGCTCCACAGGGTATGGAACTGAAGCTTTCTTT. Translation gives CASSSTGYGTEAFF. The full variable domain, in which reference TRBV7-2 and TRBJ1-1 provide the parts outside the CDR3, is GAGVSQSPSNKVTEKGKDVELRCDPISGHTALYWYRQSLGQGLEFLIYFQGNSAPDKSGLPSDRFSAERTGGSVSTLTIQRTQQEDSAVYLCASSSTGYGTEAFFGQGTRLTVV.

This chain joins TRBV7-9 and TRBJ2-3; 9 nucleotides align to TRBD1. This CDR3 has 15 residues. The germline V gene has CDR1 SEHNR and CDR2 FQNEAQ (reference sequence). The ends lost 5 bases at V and 1 base at J; junction bases unmatched: 4. The CDR3 region is CASSPRTGGTDTQYF. In DNA, the CDR3 is TGTGCCAGCAGCCCCCGGACAGGGGGCACAGATACGCAGTATTTT.

The chain uses TRBV6-5 and TRBJ2-2, with D maybe TRBD1 (5 bases). Trimming took off 6 bases at V and 5 bases at J, with 13 bases between the two ends. Germline-derived CDR1 and CDR2 are MNHEY and SVGAGI. The CDR3 runs to 14 residues. The CDR3 loop is CASRDLRGTGELFF. The CDR3 DNA sequence: TGTGCCAGCAGGGACCTTAGGGGAACCGGGGAGCTGTTTTTT.

This clone was observed once. J is TRBJ1-5 and V is TRBV27; possibly TRBD1 for D (6 bases). With 5 bases removed from V and 8 bases from J, the gap between germline ends came to 19 bases. This CDR3 region has 15 residues. Germline lookup yields CDR1 MNHEY and CDR2 SMNVEV (reference sequence). CDR3 loop: CASSPIQGISEPQHF. The CDR3 region has the DNA TGTGCCAGCAGTCCCATCCAGGGGATTTCGGAGCCCCAGCATTTT.

V is TRBV5-6 and J is TRBJ2-3, with a possible D match to TRBD2 (5 bases). Germline CDR1 is SGHDT and CDR2 is YYEEEE. Trimming removed 0 bases from V and 6 bases from J, with 11 bases in between. This CDR3 region has 14 residues. The CDR3 nucleotides read TGTGCCAGCAGCTTGGTCGGGGTTTTGGATACGCAGTATTTT. Protein product: CASSLVGVLDTQYF.

The rearrangement links TRBV19 to TRBJ2-7, with TRBD1 matching 7 bases. This CDR3 is built from 15 residues. Germline CDR1 LNHDA, CDR2 SQIVND (reference sequence). Trimming at V came to 8 bases and at J to 2 bases, leaving 12 bases not matched to a gene. DNA of the CDR3: TGTGCCAGTGGCCACCGGGACAGCATAGCCTACGAGCAGTACTTC. This translates into CASGHRDSIAYEQYF. The whole variable domain, filled in from reference TRBV19 and TRBJ2-7, reads DGGITQSPKYLFRKEGQNVTLSCEQNLNHDAMYWYRQDPGQGLRLIYYSQIVNDFQKGDIAEGYSVSREKKESFPLTVTSAQKNPTAFYLCASGHRDSIAYEQYFGPGTRLTVT.

This chain joins TRBV11-2 and TRBJ1-6; D gene ambiguous. CDR1 is SGHAT and CDR2 is FQNNGV in the germline V gene. Trimming removed 3 bases at V and 0 bases at J, with 9 bases between. The CDR3 totals 16 residues. The CDR3 bases are TGTGCCAGCAGCTTTGACGGGAGCTCCTATAATTCACCCCTCCACTTT. It yields the protein CASSFDGSSYNSPLHF.

The V gene is TRBV7-6, the J gene TRBJ2-7, with a possible D match to TRBD2 (5 bases). This CDR3 spans 15 amino acids. Germline lookup yields CDR1 SGHVS and CDR2 FNYEAQ. Trimming shortened V by 1 base and J by 4 bases, and 14 bases separated the two germline ends. The CDR3 DNA reads TGTGCCAGCAGCTTAGTCCCTTCAGCGGCGTACGAGCAGTACTTC. This encodes CASSLVPSAAYEQYF.

This clone was counted between two and nine times. This rearrangement joins TRBV7-9 to TRBJ1-1, with TRBD1 matching 9 bases. Germline CDR1 is SEHNR and CDR2 is FQNEAQ (reference sequence). With V trimmed by 5 bases and J by 5 bases, 12 bases remained unmatched. The CDR3 is made up of 16 amino acids. This CDR3 is CASSSGTGRVRTEAFF. CDR3 coding DNA: TGTGCCAGCAGCAGCGGGACAGGGAGGGTGCGAACTGAAGCTTTCTTT.

This clone has only one observation. The chain carries TRBV2 and TRBJ1-2; TRBD1 agrees at 8 bases. Germline lookup yields CDR1 SNHLY and CDR2 FYNNEI. Germline trimming cut 5 bases from V and 6 bases from J; bases unmatched to any gene: 8. The length of the CDR3 is 14 residues. Written as DNA, the CDR3 is TGTGCCAGCAGTCCTCGACAGGGGTTAAATGGCTACACCTTC. Its translation is CASSPRQGLNGYTF.

The table lists this clone with a few counts. This chain joins TRBV3-1 (or the pseudogene TRBV3-2) and TRBJ2-1, with 13 bases matching TRBD2. The CDR3 totals 14 residues. The V and J ends lost 6 bases and 8 bases, in that order; junction bases with no gene match: 4. Germline loops: CDR1 LGHDT, CDR2 YNNKEL (reference sequence). CDR3 bases: TGTGCCAGCAGTCGGACTAGCGGGGGTGATGAGCAGTTCTTC. The encoded protein is CASSRTSGGDEQFF.

V usage is TRBV5-6 and J usage is TRBJ2-7; a possible D gene is TRBD1 (6 bases). The germline V gene encodes CDR1 SGHDT and CDR2 YYEEEE. Between the trimmed V and J ends, which lost 3 bases and 4 bases, there was a span of 20 bases. This CDR3 comprises 16 residues. CDR3 amino acids: CASSSGRGDGQYEQYF. The CDR3 DNA sequence: TGTGCCAGCAGCTCCGGCAGGGGAGACGGGCAATACGAGCAGTACTTC.

This rearrangement joins TRBV21-1 to TRBJ2-7; the DNA was not compared with TRBD2, the D call given in the table. TRBV21-1 is a pseudogene. The CDR3 is made up of 16 amino acids. The CDR3 DNA sequence: TGTGCCAGCAGCAAAGGGGCTAGCGGGTCTTCCTACGAGCAGTACTTC. This gives the protein CASSKGASGSSYEQYF.

This rearrangement joins TRBV6-5 to TRBJ1-5; D might be TRBD1 (6 bases). Germline CDR1 is MNHEY and CDR2 is SVGAGI. Between the trimmed V and J ends, which lost 6 bases and 6 bases, there was a span of 15 bases. CDR3 length: 14 residues. The CDR3 region is CASSSDSLGQPQHF. The CDR3 coding sequence is TGTGCCAGCAGCTCGGACAGTCTGGGTCAGCCCCAGCATTTT.

The chain links TRBV4-1 to TRBJ2-7; possible D gene TRBD2, 5 bases. The CDR3 sequence is 15 residues long. Germline V gene lookup returns CDR1 MGHRA and CDR2 YSYEKL. The germline V and J ends were trimmed by 1 base and 3 bases, with 13 bases remaining between them. The CDR3 protein is CASSQVRGRNYEQYF. DNA of the CDR3: TGCGCCAGCAGCCAAGTACGTGGGAGAAACTACGAGCAGTACTTC.

This clone was seen only once. The rearrangement joins TRBV11-2 to TRBJ2-3; 9 bases agree with TRBD2. J was trimmed by 3 bases and V by 1 base; bases with no gene match: 11. The CDR3 extends over 18 amino acids. Germline V CDR1 and CDR2: SGHAT, FQNNGV. This CDR3 is CASSLGSAGGPRTDTQYF. CDR3 DNA: TGTGCCAGCAGCTTAGGTAGCGCGGGAGGGCCACGGACAGATACGCAGTATTTT. Full variable domain (outside the CDR3, taken from reference TRBV11-2 and TRBJ2-3): EAGVAQSPRYKIIEKRQSVAFWCNPISGHATLYWYQQILGQGPKLLIQFQNNGVVDDSQLPKDRFSAERLKGVDSTLKIQPAKLEDSAVYLCASSLGSAGGPRTDTQYFGPGTRLTVL.

This clone was recorded only once. The chain combines TRBV4-2 with TRBJ1-3; D is possibly TRBD1 (6 bases). V lost 0 bases, J lost 4 bases, and 13 bases lay in between. There are 16 residues in the CDR3. Germline V CDR1 and CDR2: LGHNA, YNFKEQ. As DNA, the CDR3 is TGTGCCAGCAGCCAAGACCAACAGGGAGCAGGAAACACCATATATTTT. This gives the protein CASSQDQQGAGNTIYF.

The chain uses TRBV30 and TRBJ1-2; TRBD1 matches 7 bases. The CDR3 has 13 residues. Losses at the gene ends were 0 bases for V and 7 bases for J; bases not matched to a gene: 5. Germline loops: CDR1 GTSNPN, CDR2 SVGIG (reference sequence). The CDR3 spells CAWSVNAGGGYTF. For the CDR3, the DNA is TGTGCCTGGAGTGTAAACGCAGGGGGTGGCTACACCTTC.

The rearrangement links TRBV28 to TRBJ2-7, with a possible D match to TRBD2 (6 bases). This CDR3 has 15 residues. From germline, CDR1 is MDHEN and CDR2 SYDVKM. The V gene lost 3 bases and the J gene lost 2 bases, with 14 bases spanning the gap. This chain's CDR3 is CASSLGRRAAYEQYF. Written as DNA, the CDR3 is TGTGCCAGCAGTTTGGGGCGGAGGGCCGCCTACGAGCAGTACTTC.